What follows describes a single TCR beta chain. What this receptor recognizes is not known. No clone much larger than this one lies a single base away; base qualities are absent. This entry is derived from a study of T-cell memory formation after mild COVID-19 (TCRdb year 2021). Regarding the study in general: TCR sequence clusters from the two donors were found to be largely donor specific. The cohort was made up of two young adult volunteers, one female and one male, who were previously healthy. In two donors, T-cell clones that expanded and contracted after mild COVID-19 were tracked by sequencing TCRalpha and TCRbeta repertoires over time.

Ficoll-Paque density gradient centrifugation was the method used to isolate PBMCs. Instrument on record: Illumina NovaSeq 6000. Using 5'RACE with constant-segment primers, TCRalpha and TCRbeta cDNA libraries were constructed, with sample barcodes and unique molecular identifiers added in the process. RNA was extracted from every sample with Trizol reagent. Libraries were amplified in two PCR steps, with a second sample barcode and Illumina TruSeq adapters added in the second step. Libraries were sequenced on an Illumina NovaSeq with 2 x 150 bp paired-end reads. On the study's bioinformatics: Reads were demultiplexed and collapsed into UMI-guided consensus sequences with migec v1.2.7. Using mixcr v2.1.11, the UMI consensuses were aligned to TRA and TRB V and J templates and assembled into clonotypes. Clonotypes were classified as expanded or contracted when called significant by both edgeR and NoisET, with noise models trained on biological replicates. For edgeR calls, the thresholds were a false discovery rate-adjusted p below 0.01 and a log2 fold-change of 1. PCA with hierarchical clustering of max-normalized trajectories of the 1000 most abundant clonotypes was used as exploratory dynamics analysis. Separately sequenced CD4+ and CD8+ repertoires were used to assign the CD4 or CD8 phenotype of responding clones. TCRdb cleaned the public reads at Q25 with fastp, built clones with MiXCR and kept in-frame beta chains. One record per CDR3 amino acid sequence lists the most common genes and DNA. V and J calls and clone size were set by TCRdb, not the authors. The sample has around 100,000 distinct CDR3 sequences on record, roughly 10% of them singletons. The top ten clones comprise around 40% of the sample.

Results and caveats for the whole study, not just this receptor: Some responding clones were found in pre-infection memory, which suggests that pre-existing cross-reactive memory T cells took part in the SARS-CoV-2 response. Only a couple of mild cases were covered in the study, and larger cohorts including severe cases with pre-infection samples were considered necessary. Clones that contracted from day 15 to 85 showed balanced CD4/CD8 phenotypes, whereas a second wave of clones that expanded from day 15 to 37 leaned towards CD4+. Contracting CD4+ clones were found mainly in CM and EM memory subsets, while CD8+ clones were enriched in EMRA. Whether the second-wave clones peaking on day 37 were SARS-CoV-2 specific was not confirmed.

CDR1 and CDR2 are drawn from the germline V gene: SGDLS, YYNGEE. The CDR3 runs 13 amino acids, cysteine and phenylalanine included. Only CDR3 DNA remains: 39 bases, in frame from the first base. V and J are truncated by 3 bases and 4 bases respectively, leaving an intervening sequence of 8 bases. The sequenced material came from PBMCs or a T cell subset sorted from them (not recorded which). This TCR was sampled from a man in his late teens or twenties who had mild COVID-19 (a few samples of this study predate the infection). The sample titles of this study are shuffled in the database, so cell type and time point are left out; the donor was told from shared clones. This sequence uses TRBV9 and TRBJ1-5; the D gene cannot be resolved reliably. The CDR3 reads CASSAVGNQPQHF. The nucleotide sequence reads as follows: TGTGCCAGCAGCGCTGTGGGGAATCAGCCCCAGCATTTT.